The 32 T cell receptor beta chains below come from one sample, sequenced in a study of T-cell memory formation after mild COVID-19. TCRdb analysed the 5' RACE reads with MiXCR anew, one entry per CDR3 protein. This table has roughly 250,000 distinct CDR3 sequences, 15% to 20% appearing once. Specimen: PBMCs or a T cell subset sorted from them (not recorded which). Source of these receptors: a man younger than 35 who had mild COVID-19 (a few samples of this study predate the infection). Cell type and time point are not known.

The chain recombines TRBV7-2 with TRBJ2-7, with D perhaps TRBD1 (5 bases). The CDR3 length is 13 residues. Germline values: CDR1 SGHTA, CDR2 FQGNSA. V dropped 1 base and J dropped 7 bases, with 11 bases sitting between them. CDR3 coding DNA: TGTGCCAGCAGCTTAGAGGCAGGGATGGAGCAGTACGTC. It translates to CASSLEAGMEQYV.

This chain joins TRBV7-2 and TRBJ1-6, with D possibly TRBD1 on 6 matching bases. CDR3 size: 16 residues. Looked up from germline, CDR1 is SGHTA and CDR2 is FQGNSA. V was shortened by 0 bases and J by 9 bases, with 15 bases between the two germline ends. The chain's CDR3 is CASSLASTGIGSPLHF. The CDR3 coding sequence is TGTGCCAGCAGCTTAGCTAGTACAGGGATTGGTTCACCCCTCCACTTT. Full variable domain (missing parts from reference TRBV7-2 and TRBJ1-6): GAGVSQSPSNKVTEKGKDVELRCDPISGHTALYWYRQSLGQGLEFLIYFQGNSAPDKSGLPSDRFSAERTGGSVSTLTIQRTQQEDSAVYLCASSLASTGIGSPLHFGNGTRLTVT.

This clonotype was counted between two and nine times. The CDR3 here is CASGVGDRGYNQPQHF. The CDR3 region has the DNA TGCGCCAGCGGGGTGGGTGACAGGGGTTACAATCAGCCCCAGCATTTT. The J gene is TRBJ1-5, the V gene TRBV4-1; 8 bases agree with TRBD1. Per germline, CDR1 MGHRA and CDR2 YSYEKL. V gave up 8 bases and J gave up 3 bases; unmatched junction bases: 12. This CDR3 has 16 residues.

The chain links TRBV7-3 to TRBJ2-1, with TRBD2 identical over 7 bases. This CDR3 region has 15 residues. Trimming removed 0 bases from V and 12 bases from J; junction bases left unmatched: 11. Germline-derived CDR1 and CDR2 are SGHTA and FQGTGA. CDR3 amino acids: CASSLTSGRGVRQFF. DNA for the CDR3: TGTGCCAGCAGCTTAACCTCCGGTCGGGGGGTGAGGCAGTTCTTC.

The genes are TRBV6-2 or TRBV6-3 and TRBJ2-2; 8 bases map to TRBD1. This CDR3 contains 16 residues. Germline V lookup: CDR1 MNHEY, CDR2 SVGEGT. Trimming at V came to 6 bases and at J to 6 bases, leaving 12 bases not matched to a gene. CDR3 in amino acids: CASSRRQGRNAGELFF. CDR3 bases: TGTGCCAGCAGCCGACGACAGGGGAGAAACGCCGGGGAGCTGTTTTTT.

The chain carries TRBV7-2 and TRBJ2-4, with D perhaps TRBD2 (7 bases). CDR3 size: 14 residues. Germline CDR1 and CDR2: SGHTA and FQGNSA. Deletions cut 2 bases from V and 12 bases from J, with 17 bases between. CDR3 amino acids: CASSLSSAAGAQYF. The DNA for the CDR3 is TGTGCCAGCAGCTTAAGCTCGGCCGCGGGGGCTCAGTACTTC.

The chain recombines TRBV4-1 with TRBJ1-1, with 12 bases identical to TRBD1. V shed 0 bases and J 9 bases; nucleotides not matched to a gene: 11. CDR1 and CDR2 from the germline V gene are MGHRA and YSYEKL. The CDR3 sequence is 17 residues long. The CDR3 DNA follows: TGCGCCAGCAGCCAAGACCCTCCGGGACAGGGGGCGAGGAAAGCTTTCTTT. Its translation is CASSQDPPGQGARKAFF.

Comments on this clonotype: A junction boundary mismatches the germline segment, possibly from a read error. The gene calls are TRBV18 and TRBJ2-1; 8 bases agree with TRBD2. This CDR3 spans 15 amino acids. Germline V lookup: CDR1 KGHSH, CDR2 LQKENI. This CDR3 reads CASSSPGGAGNEQFF. CDR3 DNA sequence: TGTGCCAGCTCATCACCCGGGGGGGCCGGGAATGAGCAGTTCTTC. The variable domain in full, with the rest retrieved from reference TRBV18 and TRBJ2-1, is NAGVMQNPRHLVRRRGQEARLRCSPMKGHSHVYWYRQLPEEGLKFMVYLQKENIIDESGMPKERFSAEFPKEGPSILRIQQVVRGDSAAYFCASSSPGGAGNEQFFGPGTRLTVL.

This clonotype came up a few times. The chain is built from TRBV20-1 and TRBJ2-3; D gene uncertain. Germline assignment: CDR1 DFQATT and CDR2 SNEGSKA (reference sequence). Trimming took off 1 base at V and 6 bases at J, with 11 bases between the two ends. CDR3 size: 13 residues. For the CDR3, the DNA is TGCAGTGCTAGAGGCGACCAGAAGGATACGCAGTATTTT. This codes for CSARGDQKDTQYF.

This clonotype was counted a single time. The chain carries TRBV6-5 and TRBJ1-5, with TRBD1 identical over 7 bases. J lost 5 bases, V lost 5 bases, and 6 bases had no gene match. The CDR3 extends over 14 amino acids. Germline values: CDR1 MNHEY, CDR2 SVGAGI. Here the CDR3 reads CASSVQQGYQPQHF. DNA of the CDR3: TGTGCCAGCAGTGTACAACAGGGGTATCAGCCCCAGCATTTT.

The chain couples TRBV7-2 to TRBJ2-2; 10 positions agree with TRBD2. This CDR3 has 17 residues. Per the germline V gene, CDR1 is SGHTA and CDR2 is FQGNSA. The junction had 12 bases not matched to a gene; V was cut back by 5 bases and J by 6 bases. The CDR3 DNA is TGTGCCAGCAGCCCTCGAGCGGGGGGGCCGTTGTCCGGGGAGCTGTTTTTT. Translating gives CASSPRAGGPLSGELFF. The full variable domain, completed using reference TRBV7-2 and TRBJ2-2, is GAGVSQSPSNKVTEKGKDVELRCDPISGHTALYWYRQSLGQGLEFLIYFQGNSAPDKSGLPSDRFSAERTGGSVSTLTIQRTQQEDSAVYLCASSPRAGGPLSGELFFGEGSRLTVL.

This clonotype was recorded at least ten times. The rearrangement joins TRBV4-3 to TRBJ2-5; D gene uncertain. The CDR3 is 13 residues long. Trimming stripped 10 bases from V and 0 bases from J, with 12 bases between. Germline V gene lookup returns CDR1 LGHNA and CDR2 YSLEER. As DNA, the CDR3 is TGCGCCACCACCGATCAGTACCAAGAGACCCAGTACTTC. Its translation is CATTDQYQETQYF.

This chain joins TRBV20-1 and TRBJ2-3, with 7 bases that match TRBD2. Germline V lookup: CDR1 DFQATT, CDR2 SNEGSKA (reference sequence). V shed 3 bases, J shed 4 bases, and the junction held 4 bases outside the gene matches. The CDR3 runs to 13 residues. CDR3 nucleotide sequence: TGCAGTGCTAGTGCAGGGAGGGCAGATACGCAGTATTTT. The encoded protein is CSASAGRADTQYF.

This clonotype was observed many times. The V call is TRBV4-1, the J call TRBJ2-1, with D unresolved. Trimming removed 4 bases at V and 0 bases at J, with 16 bases between. CDR1 is MGHRA and CDR2 is YSYEKL in the germline V gene. This CDR3 comprises 17 residues. The DNA of the CDR3 is TGCGCCAGCAGCCTGACCCCCTTCACTGTCTCCTACAATGAGCAGTTCTTC. Protein: CASSLTPFTVSYNEQFF.

This clonotype was seen ten or more times. This chain's CDR3 is CASGGAVYNEQFF. The CDR3 DNA reads TGTGCCAGCGGGGGGGCAGTCTACAATGAGCAGTTCTTC. J is TRBJ2-1 and V is TRBV9; a possible D gene is TRBD2 (7 bases). Germline loops: CDR1 SGDLS, CDR2 YYNGEE. This CDR3 region has 13 residues. V shed 7 bases and J shed 3 bases, with 11 bases lying between them.

This clonotype appeared a few times. The rearrangement links TRBV9 to TRBJ2-3, with TRBD2 matching 9 bases. Germline V gene sequence: CDR1 SGDLS, CDR2 YYNGEE. The CDR3 consists of 17 residues. V lost 0 bases and J lost 4; bases outside the gene matches: 9. The DNA for the CDR3 is TGTGCCAGCAGCGTAGCTGGAGCGGGGGGATCTGCAGATACGCAGTATTTT. Protein sequence: CASSVAGAGGSADTQYF.

A few counts support this clonotype. The V and J genes are TRBV11-2 and TRBJ1-2; tentative D call: TRBD1 (6 bases). CDR1 is SGHAT, CDR2 FQNNGV, per germline. Trimming took off 5 bases at V and 4 bases at J, with 14 bases between the two ends. CDR3 length equals 14 residues. As DNA, the CDR3 is TGTGCCAGCAGCGTCGGACAGTTTTTCTATGGCTACACCTTC. Translated, it gives CASSVGQFFYGYTF.

This chain links TRBV3-1 with TRBJ2-5; D gene unclear. Germline V gives CDR1 LGHDT, CDR2 YNNKEL (reference sequence). The V end lost 2 bases, the J end lost 9 bases, and 10 bases lay between the germline ends. This CDR3 has 12 residues. CDR3: CASSQSQTAQYF. CDR3 DNA sequence: TGTGCCAGCAGCCAAAGCCAGACGGCCCAGTACTTC.

This clonotype was seen a few times. CDR3 loop: CATQGAQRAADTQYF. DNA for the CDR3: TGTGCCACCCAGGGGGCGCAAAGGGCTGCCGATACGCAGTATTTT. The chain carries TRBV24-1 and TRBJ2-3, with 8 bases matching TRBD1. The V and J ends lost 9 bases and 6 bases, in that order; junction bases with no gene match: 13. Looked up from germline, CDR1 is KGHDR and CDR2 is SFDVKD. The CDR3 loop spans 15 amino acids.

The rearrangement joins TRBV20-1 to TRBJ2-7, with 7 bases matching TRBD2. Trimming removed 2 bases from V and 4 bases from J; junction bases left unmatched: 5. This CDR3 region has 13 residues. Looked up from germline, CDR1 is DFQATT and CDR2 is SNEGSKA (reference sequence). The CDR3 region has the DNA TGCAGTGCTAGATTAACAGCGGGGTACGAGCAGTACGTC. This codes for CSARLTAGYEQYV.

This clonotype was found many times. The chain has TRBV12-3 or TRBV12-4 and TRBJ1-5, with 7 bases matching TRBD1. CDR3 length: 13 residues. The ends lost 7 bases at V and 5 bases at J; junction bases unmatched: 5. The CDR3, as DNA: TGTGCCAGCACTCGGACAGGCGATCAGCCCCAGCATTTT. This codes for CASTRTGDQPQHF.

This clonotype has a count of ten or more. The chain links TRBV7-9 to TRBJ2-5, with D maybe TRBD1 (6 bases). The CDR3 has 13 residues. Germline V gives CDR1 SEHNR, CDR2 FQNEAQ (reference sequence). V was cut by 10 bases and J by 2 bases, with 14 bases left in between. The CDR3 protein is CAIRTVRQETQYF. Written as DNA, the CDR3 is TGTGCCATTCGGACAGTTCGGCAAGAGACCCAGTACTTC.

In its sample, this clonotype was seen a few times. The chain couples TRBV6-5 to TRBJ2-5, with D hard to call. Trimming took 6 bases from V and 1 from J, leaving 6 bases between them. This CDR3 comprises 12 residues. Germline V CDR1 and CDR2: MNHEY, SVGAGI. Here the CDR3 DNA reads TGTGCCAGCAGGCACAGCCAAGAGACCCAGTACTTC. This gives the protein CASRHSQETQYF.

J is TRBJ2-3 and V is TRBV20-1; 7 nucleotides agree with TRBD1. The V and J ends lost 4 bases and 4 bases, in that order; junction bases with no gene match: 11. CDR3 length equals 15 residues. Germline V gene data show CDR1 as DFQATT and CDR2 as SNEGSKA (reference sequence). CDR3 residues: CSAKRLEGAADTQYF. The CDR3 nucleotides read TGCAGTGCTAAGCGTTTAGAGGGGGCGGCAGATACGCAGTATTTT.

The chain carries TRBV4-2 and TRBJ2-6; D call uncertain. In germline, CDR1 is LGHNA, CDR2 YNFKEQ. Trimming took 1 base from V and 2 from J, leaving 6 bases between them. The CDR3 is 15 residues long. CDR3 residues: CASSQVWAGANVLTF. DNA of the CDR3: TGTGCCAGCAGCCAAGTCTGGGCTGGGGCCAACGTCCTGACTTTC.

This clonotype occurred many times. This chain uses TRBV5-1 with TRBJ2-1; either TRBD1 or TRBD2 may fit D (5 bases each). Germline CDR1 and CDR2: SGHRS and YFSETQ. Trimming pared 0 bases from V and 9 bases from J, leaving 10 bases between. This CDR3 has 13 amino acids. The CDR3 DNA sequence: TGCGCCAGCAGCTTGGGGGGACCAGCTGAGCAGTTCTTC. It is translated as CASSLGGPAEQFF.

This clonotype was detected a few times. CDR3 in amino acids: CASSSRRGYGYTF. CDR3 nucleotides: TGTGCCAGCAGTTCCCGCAGGGGGTATGGCTACACCTTC. The chain has TRBV12-3 or TRBV12-4 and TRBJ1-2; 7 nucleotides match TRBD1. CDR3 length equals 13 residues. With V trimmed by 4 bases and J by 5 bases, 4 bases remained unmatched.

This clonotype turned up a few times. The rearrangement links TRBV7-2 to TRBJ1-6; no firm D call. This CDR3 has 12 amino acids. V lost 2 bases and J lost 11, with 7 bases in between. CDR1 SGHTA and CDR2 FQGNSA come from the germline V gene. For the CDR3, the DNA is TGTGCCAGCAGCTTAAGGGTCCCACCCCTCCACTTT. Its protein product is CASSLRVPPLHF.

This clonotype has at least ten counts. As DNA, the CDR3 is TGCGCCAGCAGCCCTCGATCTGGGTGGAGGCTTATCACAGATACGCAGTATTTT. Amino acids: CASSPRSGWRLITDTQYF. J is TRBJ2-3 and V is TRBV5-1; D possibly corresponds to TRBD2 (5 bases). V was clipped by 4 bases and J by 2 bases, with 23 bases between them. Germline V gene lookup returns CDR1 SGHRS and CDR2 YFSETQ. CDR3 length: 18 residues.

In its sample, this clonotype was seen a few times. CDR3 amino acids: CASSQDPGQGAVYNEQFF. The CDR3 region has the DNA TGCGCCAGCAGCCAAGACCCGGGACAGGGGGCGGTTTACAATGAGCAGTTCTTC. The genes are TRBV4-1 and TRBJ2-1; 12 bases agree with TRBD1. CDR1 and CDR2 from the germline V gene are MGHRA and YSYEKL. The CDR3 is made up of 18 amino acids. Trimming took 0 bases from V and 4 from J; bases not matched to a gene: 7.

Here the CDR3 reads CASSPGTHATNEKLFF. DNA of the CDR3: TGCGCCAGCAGCCCCGGGACTCATGCAACTAATGAAAAACTGTTTTTT. The chain uses TRBV5-1 and TRBJ1-4; the D gene is possibly TRBD1 (5 bases). Germline V gene data show CDR1 as SGHRS and CDR2 as YFSETQ. V was clipped by 4 bases and J by 0 bases, with 13 bases between them. The CDR3 length is 16 residues.

This clonotype was counted only a few times. The genes are TRBV7-9 and TRBJ1-2; TRBD1 agrees at 7 bases. The V and J ends lost 0 bases and 5 bases, in that order; junction bases with no gene match: 0. Germline loops: CDR1 SEHNR, CDR2 FQNEAQ (reference sequence). The length of the CDR3 is 13 residues. The CDR3 region is CASSLATGYGYTF. The DNA of the CDR3 is TGTGCCAGCAGCTTAGCGACAGGGTATGGCTACACCTTC.